The 9 T cell receptor beta chains reported below all come from one sample, sequenced in a study of cytomegalovirus exposure and HLA in healthy donors. PCR involved 60 Vbeta and 13 Jbeta primers. Some clones are missing from TCRdb's copy, which holds only in-frame ones; the method was immunoSEQ multiplex PCR. The sample table sets out 120,000 or so clones. Material: PBMCs. Receptors originate from a man between 18 and 29 years old in good health and CMV-seronegative.

The chain uses TRBV5-4 and TRBJ2-4, with TRBD2 matching over 14 bases. The CDR3 is made up of 18 amino acids. With V trimmed by 3 bases and J by 1 base, 6 bases remained unmatched. Germline loops: CDR1 SGHNT, CDR2 YYREEE (reference sequence). The CDR3: CASSSTSGGAVAKNIQYF. The CDR3 DNA follows: TGTGCCAGCAGCTCGACTAGCGGGGGGGCCGTGGCCAAAAACATTCAGTACTTC.

V is TRBV6-5 and J is TRBJ2-3; 12 bases match TRBD2. Trimming took 2 bases from V and 11 from J; bases not matched to a gene: 5. The CDR3 is made up of 14 amino acids. CDR1 is MNHEY and CDR2 is SVGAGI in the germline V gene. The CDR3 spells CASSYAGLAGKQYF. In DNA, the CDR3 is TGTGCCAGCAGTTACGCCGGACTAGCGGGAAAGCAGTATTTT.

This chain links TRBV9 with TRBJ2-5, with 13 bases aligning to TRBD2. The germline gives CDR1 SGDLS, CDR2 YYNGEE. The junction had 7 bases not matched to a gene; V was cut back by 0 bases and J by 2 bases. The CDR3 has 18 amino acids. The CDR3 reads CASSVGSGTSGVQETQYF. The CDR3 nucleotides are TGTGCCAGCAGCGTAGGATCAGGGACTAGCGGGGTACAAGAGACCCAGTACTTC. The full variable domain, with the rest looked up from reference TRBV9 and TRBJ2-5, is DSGVTQTPKHLITATGQRVTLRCSPRSGDLSVYWYQQSLDQGLQFLIQYYNGEERAKGNILERFSAQQFPDLHSELNLSSLELGDSALYFCASSVGSGTSGVQETQYFGPGTRLLVL.

The chain links TRBV30 to TRBJ1-3, with 7 bases aligning to TRBD1. Germline V gene lookup returns CDR1 GTSNPN and CDR2 SVGIG (reference sequence). V was pared by 1 base and J by 14 bases, with 11 bases of the junction left unmatched. The CDR3 has 13 residues. CDR3 DNA sequence: TGTGCCTGGAGTGGACTACAGGGGTTTCCATTATATTTT. As protein: CAWSGLQGFPLYF.

The V and J genes are TRBV5-1 and TRBJ1-2, with TRBD1 matching over 10 bases. Germline CDR1 is SGHRS and CDR2 is YFSETQ. The CDR3 sequence is 16 residues long. The J segment lost 5 bases and the V segment lost 0 bases, leaving 7 bases of the junction unmatched. CDR3 nucleotides: TGCGCCAGCAGCTTGGTTCCGACAGGGGGCAATTATGGCTACACCTTC. Its protein product is CASSLVPTGGNYGYTF.

The chain is built from TRBV9 and TRBJ2-3; D unresolved. The CDR3 covers 15 residues. The germline V and J ends were trimmed by 4 bases and 4 bases, with 16 bases remaining between them. The germline CDR1 and CDR2 sequences are SGDLS and YYNGEE. The CDR3 DNA follows: TGTGCCAGCAGCCCCGTAGTGGGCAAAGCAGATACGCAGTATTTT. It codes for CASSPVVGKADTQYF.

Concerning this clone: An end of the junction does not agree with germline; a read error may underlie this. J is TRBJ2-1 and V is TRBV7-6; D unresolved. Germline V gene lookup returns CDR1 SGHVS and CDR2 FNYEAQ. The CDR3 is 15 amino acids. The CDR3 region is CASSLVDNSYSEQFF. The CDR3 DNA sequence: TGTGCCAGCAGCTTAGTAGACAACTCCTACAGTGAGCAGTTCTTC.

This chain uses TRBV7-2 with TRBJ2-2, with TRBD1 as a possible D gene (5 bases). The ends were cut back, 5 bases at V and 3 bases at J, with 10 bases in the middle. Germline V gives CDR1 SGHTA, CDR2 FQGNSA. The CDR3 extends over 14 amino acids. This chain's CDR3 is CASSPTRDTGELFF. DNA of the CDR3: TGTGCCAGCAGCCCGACCAGGGACACCGGGGAGCTGTTTTTT.

The rearrangement links TRBV5-6 to TRBJ2-1; tentative D call: TRBD2 (5 bases). This CDR3 is built from 19 residues. CDR1 SGHDT and CDR2 YYEEEE come from the germline V gene. V dropped 6 bases and J dropped 2 bases, with 27 bases sitting between them. CDR3: CASTKTPIAYSTTYNEQFF. CDR3 in DNA: TGTGCCAGCACCAAAACCCCCATAGCGTATTCAACAACCTACAATGAGCAGTTCTTC. Filled out from reference TRBV5-6 and TRBJ2-1, the complete variable domain reads DAGVTQSPTHLIKTRGQQVTLRCSPKSGHDTVSWYQQALGQGPQFIFQYYEEEERQRGNFPDRFSGHQFPNYSSELNVNALLLGDSALYLCASTKTPIAYSTTYNEQFFGPGTRLTVL.